One sample yielded the 3 T cell receptor beta chains listed below, sequenced in a study of T cell responses to AZD1222 COVID-19 vaccine. Produced via immunoSEQ multiplex PCR; TCRdb's table is partial and in-frame only. The sample has over 95,000 clones, approximately 93% seen once. The sequenced sample was peripheral blood, obtained on day 0 of AZD1222 vaccination. These receptors all come from an adult in good health.

The chain recombines TRBV4-1 with TRBJ1-2; 8 bases align to TRBD1. The CDR3 has 14 amino acids. Germline assignment: CDR1 MGHRA and CDR2 YSYEKL. Losses at the gene ends were 5 bases for V and 5 bases for J; bases not matched to a gene: 7. The CDR3 coding sequence is TGCGCCAGCAGCTTAGAGGGACAGGATTATGGCTACACCTTC. This encodes CASSLEGQDYGYTF.

This clone was observed a single time. CDR3 DNA: TGTGCCTGGAGACAGAACACTGAAGCTTTCTTT. This sequence encodes CAWRQNTEAFF. The V gene is TRBV30, the J gene TRBJ1-1; D remains unclear. Germline V gene sequence: CDR1 GTSNPN, CDR2 SVGIG (reference sequence). The CDR3 consists of 11 residues. V was shortened by 3 bases and J by 1 base, with 3 bases between the two germline ends. The entire variable domain, with the rest obtained from reference TRBV30 and TRBJ1-1, is as follows: SQTIHQWPATLVQPVGSPLSLECTVEGTSNPNLYWYRQAAGRGLQLLFYSVGIGQISSEVPQNLSASRPQDRQFILSSKKLLLSDSGFYLCAWRQNTEAFFGQGTRLTVV.

This chain uses TRBV15 with TRBJ1-2, with 7 bases identical to TRBD1. The CDR3 is 19 residues long. Germline V lookup: CDR1 LNHNV, CDR2 YYDKDF (reference sequence). Trimming took 0 bases from V and 2 from J; bases not matched to a gene: 15. DNA of the CDR3: TGTGCCACCAGCAGAGATGGCGGGTCGACAGGGCCCCCGAACTATGGCTACACCTTC. Residues: CATSRDGGSTGPPNYGYTF.